These 31 T cell receptor beta chains share one sample of origin, sequenced in a study of sequential checkpoint blockade in melanoma. Treatment defined: randomized to nivolumab then ipilimumab (arm A) or the reverse (arm B). Profiling relied on immunoSEQ multiplex PCR, and the TCRdb table lists in-frame clones only, not all of them. The profile covers some 35,000 clones, with roughly 90% appearing a single time and 9.5% to 15% taken by the ten largest. The source material was CD8+ T cells sorted from blood (inferred from file names), sampled from a patient given nivolumab and ipilimumab in sequence. These receptors originate from a human donor with melanoma.

This clone was found a few times. The genes are TRBV9 and TRBJ1-3, with 9 bases lining up with TRBD1. The CDR3 runs to 15 residues. CDR1 and CDR2 from the germline V gene are SGDLS and YYNGEE. Unmatched junction bases numbered 1, after V lost 0 bases and J lost 3 bases. CDR3 residues: CASSVGQGDGNTIYF. CDR3 nucleotides: TGTGCCAGCAGCGTAGGACAGGGGGATGGAAACACCATATATTTT.

The V gene is TRBV5-4, the J gene TRBJ2-5; 9 bases align to TRBD1. V shed 4 bases, J shed 11 bases, and the junction held 6 bases outside the gene matches. Looked up from germline, CDR1 is SGHNT and CDR2 is YYREEE (reference sequence). CDR3 size: 12 residues. The CDR3 protein is CASSLGQGVQYF. CDR3 coding DNA: TGTGCCAGCAGCCTGGGACAGGGTGTGCAGTACTTC. Full variable domain (missing parts from reference TRBV5-4 and TRBJ2-5): ETGVTQSPTHLIKTRGQQVTLRCSSQSGHNTVSWYQQALGQGPQFIFQYYREEENGRGNFPPRFSGLQFPNYSSELNVNALELDDSALYLCASSLGQGVQYFGPGTRLLVL.

The chain joins TRBV4-2 to TRBJ1-1, with 9 bases aligning to TRBD1. V dropped 0 bases and J dropped 2; count of bases not matched to a gene: 10. The CDR3 has 18 amino acids. The germline gives CDR1 LGHNA, CDR2 YNFKEQ. The CDR3 spells CASSQDHPGTGRNTEAFF. CDR3 sequence (DNA): TGTGCCAGCAGCCAAGATCACCCGGGGACAGGGCGAAACACTGAAGCTTTCTTT.

This chain joins TRBV19 and TRBJ2-5, with 11 positions matching TRBD2. The DNA matches TRBJ2-7 better at its end, which makes the J call doubtful. CDR1 and CDR2 from the germline V gene are LNHDA and SQIVND (reference sequence). This CDR3 region has 14 residues. CDR3 sequence reads: CASSGTSGSYEQYF. The CDR3 nucleotides are TGTGCCAGTAGTGGGACTAGCGGTTCCTACGAGCAGTACTTC.

The rearrangement links TRBV7-9 to TRBJ1-3; D call uncertain. The CDR3 length is 15 residues. Germline V CDR1 and CDR2: SEHNR, FQNEAQ (reference sequence). V shed 2 bases and J shed 0 bases, with 8 bases lying between them. The CDR3 DNA is TGTGCCAGCAGCTTAAGAGGGAACTCTGGAAACACCATATATTTT. Translated: CASSLRGNSGNTIYF.

V gene TRBV5-6 combines with J gene TRBJ1-6; 8 bases are a match to TRBD1. The germline V gene has CDR1 SGHDT and CDR2 YYEEEE. J gave up 10 bases and V 3 bases, and 15 bases lay outside the gene matches. The CDR3 extends over 17 amino acids. DNA of the CDR3: TGTGCCAGCAGCTCCAGACCCACCGGACAGGGCAACTCACCCCTCCACTTT. Translating it yields CASSSRPTGQGNSPLHF.

This clone was seen only once. The genes are TRBV7-3 and TRBJ2-1; 10 nucleotides align to TRBD2. The CDR3 length is 15 residues. V lost 5 bases, J lost 3 bases, and 4 bases stayed unmatched. Germline V gives CDR1 SGHTA, CDR2 FQGTGA. The CDR3 loop is CASSPGLAVYNEQFF. The CDR3 bases are TGTGCCAGCAGCCCAGGACTAGCGGTCTACAATGAGCAGTTCTTC.

Only a few counts were recorded for this clone. The chain links TRBV14 to TRBJ1-2; 9 bases match TRBD1. The V gene's germline CDR1 is SGHDN and CDR2 FVKESK. V shed 3 bases, J shed 1 base, and the junction held 0 bases outside the gene matches. This CDR3 comprises 14 residues. CDR3 region: CASSQGQGNYGYTF. In nucleotides, the CDR3 is TGTGCCAGCAGCCAGGGACAGGGTAACTATGGCTACACCTTC.

The chain is built from TRBV28 and TRBJ2-2; perhaps TRBD1 as D (6 bases). V was clipped by 6 bases and J by 0 bases, with 17 bases between them. The germline gives CDR1 MDHEN, CDR2 SYDVKM. The CDR3 consists of 17 residues. CDR3 sequence reads: CASSPRDKDSNTGELFF. The CDR3 DNA sequence: TGTGCCAGCAGCCCCCGGGACAAGGATTCGAACACCGGGGAGCTGTTTTTT.

J is TRBJ2-5 and V is TRBV11-1; 8 bases agree with TRBD2. This CDR3 contains 15 residues. In germline, CDR1 is SGHAT, CDR2 FQDESV (reference sequence). Trimming cost V 5 bases and J 3 bases; bases outside gene matches: 8. The CDR3 is CASSQREGLEETQYF. The CDR3 DNA reads TGTGCCAGCAGCCAAAGAGAGGGACTAGAAGAGACCCAGTACTTC.

V and J are TRBV7-9 and TRBJ2-2; 8 positions match TRBD2. CDR3 length: 15 amino acids. Germline CDR1 SEHNR, CDR2 FQNEAQ (reference sequence). Unmatched junction bases numbered 5, after V lost 3 bases and J lost 5 bases. The chain's CDR3 is CASSFVAGRTGELFF. DNA of the CDR3: TGTGCCAGCAGCTTCGTAGCGGGAAGGACCGGGGAGCTGTTTTTT. Looking up the rest from reference TRBV7-9 and TRBJ2-2 gives the full variable domain: DTGVSQNPRHKITKRGQNVTFRCDPISEHNRLYWYRQTLGQGPEFLTYFQNEAQLEKSRLLSDRFSAERPKGSFSTLEIQRTEQGDSAMYLCASSFVAGRTGELFFGEGSRLTVL.

This chain links TRBV7-9 with TRBJ1-2, with 7 bases matching TRBD1. Germline V gene sequence: CDR1 SEHNR, CDR2 FQNEAQ (reference sequence). V lost 6 bases to trimming and J lost 5 bases; unmatched junction nucleotides: 9. The CDR3 runs 14 residues. The CDR3 spells CASSPTGVGYGYTF. CDR3 nucleotides: TGTGCCAGCAGTCCTACAGGGGTCGGTTATGGCTACACCTTC.

The chain is built from TRBV5-4 and TRBJ2-1, with D tentatively TRBD2 (5 bases). V gave up 4 bases and J gave up 1 base, with 6 bases separating them. Looked up from germline, CDR1 is SGHNT and CDR2 is YYREEE (reference sequence). This CDR3 spans 13 amino acids. The CDR3 here is CASSPGSYNEQFF. Written as DNA, the CDR3 is TGTGCCAGCAGCCCGGGATCCTACAATGAGCAGTTCTTC.

The chain employs TRBV6-1 and TRBJ2-1; tentatively, D is TRBD1 (6 bases). The V end lost 7 bases, the J end lost 4 bases, and 17 bases lay between the germline ends. CDR3 length: 15 amino acids. The germline V gene has CDR1 MNHNS and CDR2 SASEGT. The CDR3 protein is CASIDIDRQYNEQFF. For the CDR3, the DNA is TGTGCCAGCATCGATATCGACAGGCAATACAATGAGCAGTTCTTC.

The chain has TRBV5-1 and TRBJ2-1; D possibly corresponds to TRBD1 (6 bases). The CDR3 covers 16 residues. Germline V gene sequence: CDR1 SGHRS, CDR2 YFSETQ. V lost 2 bases, J lost 2 bases, and 14 bases lay in between. CDR3 coding DNA: TGCGCCAGCAGCTTTGATAGTCGGACAGCCTACAATGAGCAGTTCTTC. Residues: CASSFDSRTAYNEQFF.

The chain recombines TRBV14 with TRBJ2-1; weak D call: TRBD1 (6 bases). V was shortened by 10 bases and J by 8 bases, with 18 bases between the two germline ends. Germline values: CDR1 SGHDN, CDR2 FVKESK. The CDR3 contains 13 residues. The CDR3 region has the DNA TGTGCCACAGCGATGGGGGCGGCCGATGAGCAGTTCTTC. This codes for CATAMGAADEQFF.

This chain links TRBV25-1 with TRBJ1-5; D uncertain. V gave up 1 base and J gave up 2 bases, with 3 bases separating them. Germline CDR1 and CDR2: MGHDK and SYGVNS. This CDR3 has 13 amino acids. The CDR3 coding sequence is TGTGCCAGCAGTGAATCCGGCAATCAGCCCCAGCATTTT. It yields the protein CASSESGNQPQHF.

This clone showed up just once. CDR3 residues: CASMTGVSNEQFF. In nucleotides, the CDR3 is TGTGCCAGCATGACGGGAGTAAGCAATGAGCAGTTCTTC. The rearrangement joins TRBV9 to TRBJ2-1; possibly TRBD2 for D (6 bases). V was clipped by 6 bases and J by 6 bases, with 13 bases between them. There are 13 residues in the CDR3. CDR1 is SGDLS, CDR2 YYNGEE, per germline.

This sequence joins TRBV27 and TRBJ1-5; D is uncertain. V lost 10 bases to trimming and J lost 5 bases, with 15 bases between them. This CDR3 region has 13 residues. In germline, CDR1 is MNHEY, CDR2 SMNVEV (reference sequence). CDR3 protein: CATGRGMDQPQHF. CDR3 DNA sequence: TGTGCCACCGGACGGGGTATGGATCAGCCCCAGCATTTT.

This sequence joins TRBV27 and TRBJ1-4, with D possibly being TRBD1 (6 bases). From germline, CDR1 is MNHEY and CDR2 SMNVEV (reference sequence). V gave up 3 bases and J gave up 7 bases, with 18 bases separating them. This CDR3 region has 16 residues. CDR3 amino acids: CASSLDIRTAAEKLFF. The CDR3 nucleotides are TGTGCCAGCAGTTTGGACATCAGGACAGCGGCTGAAAAACTGTTTTTT.

This clone was recorded once. V and J are TRBV19 and TRBJ1-1; 10 nucleotides agree with TRBD1. The CDR3 extends over 14 amino acids. V was pared by 5 bases and J by 6 bases, with 6 bases of the junction left unmatched. Germline CDR1 reads LNHDA; CDR2 reads SQIVND (reference sequence). As DNA, the CDR3 is TGTGCCAGTAGTCCCAGACAGGGGGCTTCTGAAGCTTTCTTT. Amino acid sequence: CASSPRQGASEAFF.

The chain carries TRBV7-3 and TRBJ2-2; D is unclear. V was clipped by 2 bases and J by 6 bases, with 4 bases between them. There are 12 residues in the CDR3. Looked up from germline, CDR1 is SGHTA and CDR2 is FQGTGA. The CDR3 nucleotides read TGTGCCAGCAGCTTATGGCCCGGGGAGCTGTTTTTT. This encodes CASSLWPGELFF.

This chain joins TRBV27 and TRBJ2-1, with a weak D call TRBD1 (7 bases). The CDR3 has 14 amino acids. Trimming pared 7 bases from V and 14 bases from J, leaving 24 bases between. Germline CDR1 is MNHEY and CDR2 is SMNVEV (reference sequence). CDR3 sequence reads: CASNLQGGGLEEFF. CDR3 coding DNA: TGTGCCAGCAATCTTCAGGGGGGTGGTCTGGAAGAGTTCTTC.

About this clone: Given the absence of the conserved phenylalanine or tryptophan at the CDR3 end, a read error is likely. The CDR3 spells CASSVEASGIHEQYL. The CDR3 nucleotides read TGTGCCAGCAGCGTAGAGGCTAGCGGGATCCACGAGCAGTACCTC. The chain combines TRBV9 with TRBJ2-7; 9 nucleotides agree with TRBD2. Germline loops: CDR1 SGDLS, CDR2 YYNGEE. V was clipped by 0 bases and J by 5 bases; unmatched bases: 6. This CDR3 region has 15 residues.

The gene calls are TRBV6-1 and TRBJ1-5; TRBD1 matches at 7 bases. The CDR3 covers 15 residues. CDR1 and CDR2 from the germline V gene are MNHNS and SASEGT. V lost 7 bases, J lost 0 bases, and 6 bases stayed unmatched. CDR3 in DNA: TGTGCCAGCATAGTAAGGGACAGTAGCAATCAGCCCCAGCATTTT. Its protein product is CASIVRDSSNQPQHF.

V usage is TRBV25-1 and J usage is TRBJ2-1, with D maybe TRBD1 (5 bases). The CDR3 is 15 residues long. Germline V CDR1 and CDR2: MGHDK, SYGVNS. Trimming took 6 bases from V and 0 from J, leaving 12 bases between them. CDR3 residues: CASRAGWSSYNEQFF. The CDR3, as DNA: TGTGCCAGCAGGGCAGGGTGGAGCTCCTACAATGAGCAGTTCTTC.

The rearrangement joins TRBV14 to TRBJ2-2; D unclear. This CDR3 has 14 amino acids. V was pared by 0 bases and J by 5 bases, with 7 bases between. Germline V lookup: CDR1 SGHDN, CDR2 FVKESK. This CDR3 reads CASSQDWQTGELFF. Written as DNA, the CDR3 is TGTGCCAGCAGCCAAGATTGGCAGACCGGGGAGCTGTTTTTT.

The rearrangement joins TRBV5-1 to TRBJ2-1; 8 nucleotides match TRBD1. The germline V gene encodes CDR1 SGHRS and CDR2 YFSETQ. The V segment lost 4 bases and the J segment 9 bases; nucleotides outside the gene matches: 18. This CDR3 contains 17 residues. The CDR3 DNA reads as TGCGCCAGCAGCCCTGATGGCGGCAGGGGGCTAGTCACTGAGCAGTTCTTC. This sequence encodes CASSPDGGRGLVTEQFF.

The chain employs TRBV5-8 and TRBJ2-2; 7 bases line up with TRBD2. The CDR3 is 20 residues long. V shed 2 bases and J 5 bases; nucleotides not matched to a gene: 21. CDR1 is SGHTS, CDR2 YDEGEE, per germline. DNA of the CDR3: TGTGCCAGCAGCTTTGGATTGTTCGGGTCTATCGGGGGGATGACCGGGGAGCTGTTTTTT. Protein product: CASSFGLFGSIGGMTGELFF. The whole variable domain, remainder taken from reference TRBV5-8 and TRBJ2-2, is EAGVTQSPTHLIKTRGQQATLRCSPISGHTSVYWYQQALGLGLQFLLWYDEGEERNRGNFPPRFSGRQFPNYSSELNVNALELEDSALYLCASSFGLFGSIGGMTGELFFGEGSRLTVL.

V gene TRBV2 combines with J gene TRBJ2-7, with D perhaps matching TRBD1 (5 bases). The CDR3 loop spans 17 amino acids. V lost 3 bases and J 5 bases, leaving 23 bases between the germline ends. Per the germline V gene, CDR1 is SNHLY and CDR2 is FYNNEI. The CDR3 DNA sequence: TGTGCCAGCAGTGATGAGCCCTTTACAGGCCAGATCGACGAGCAGTACTTC. This gives the protein CASSDEPFTGQIDEQYF.

The chain couples TRBV28 to TRBJ1-5; no clear D. CDR1 and CDR2 (germline): MDHEN, SYDVKM. The CDR3 spans 15 residues. V was pared by 6 bases and J by 1 base, with 13 bases between. CDR3 DNA: TGTGCCAGCAGCCTACGATGGGCCAGCAATCAGCCCCAGCATTTT. This gives the protein CASSLRWASNQPQHF.